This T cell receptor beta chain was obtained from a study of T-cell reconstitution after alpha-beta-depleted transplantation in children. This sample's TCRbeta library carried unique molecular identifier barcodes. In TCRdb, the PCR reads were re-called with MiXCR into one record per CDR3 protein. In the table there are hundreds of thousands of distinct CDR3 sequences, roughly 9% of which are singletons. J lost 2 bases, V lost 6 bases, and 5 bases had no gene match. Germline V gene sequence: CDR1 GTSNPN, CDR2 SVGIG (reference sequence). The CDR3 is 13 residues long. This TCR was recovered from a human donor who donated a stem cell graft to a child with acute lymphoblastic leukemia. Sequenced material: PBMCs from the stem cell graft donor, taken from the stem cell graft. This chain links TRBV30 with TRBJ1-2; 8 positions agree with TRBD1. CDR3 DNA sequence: TGTGCCTGCCCAGGGGGCCGAAACTATGGCTACACCTTC. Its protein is CACPGGRNYGYTF.